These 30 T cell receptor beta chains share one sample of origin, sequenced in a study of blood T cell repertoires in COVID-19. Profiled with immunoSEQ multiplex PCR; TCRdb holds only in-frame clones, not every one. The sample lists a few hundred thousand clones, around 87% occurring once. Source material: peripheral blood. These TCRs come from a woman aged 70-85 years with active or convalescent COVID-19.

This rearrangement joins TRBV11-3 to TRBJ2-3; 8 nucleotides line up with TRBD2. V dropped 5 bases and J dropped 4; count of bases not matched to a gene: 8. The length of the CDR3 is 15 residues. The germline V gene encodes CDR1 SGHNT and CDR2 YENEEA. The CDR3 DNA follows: TGTGCCAGCAGCGCCGCGGGGGGCGGTCCAGATACGCAGTATTTT. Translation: CASSAAGGGPDTQYF.

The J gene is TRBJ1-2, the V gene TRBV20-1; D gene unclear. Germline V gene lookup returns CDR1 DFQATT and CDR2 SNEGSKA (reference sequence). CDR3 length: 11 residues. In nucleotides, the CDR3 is TGCAGGATCTACGGAGACTATGGCTACACCTTC. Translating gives CRIYGDYGYTF.

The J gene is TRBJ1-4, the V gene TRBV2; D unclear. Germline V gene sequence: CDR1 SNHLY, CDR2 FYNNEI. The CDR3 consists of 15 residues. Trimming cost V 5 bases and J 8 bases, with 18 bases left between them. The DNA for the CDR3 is TGTGCCAGCAGTCTCCCCAGTGGATCTAGGGAAAAACTGTTTTTT. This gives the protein CASSLPSGSREKLFF. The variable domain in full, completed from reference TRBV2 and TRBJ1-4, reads EPEVTQTPSHQVTQMGQEVILRCVPISNHLYFYWYRQILGQKVEFLVSFYNNEISEKSEIFDDQFSVERPDGSNFTLKIRSTKLEDSAMYFCASSLPSGSREKLFFGSGTQLSVL.

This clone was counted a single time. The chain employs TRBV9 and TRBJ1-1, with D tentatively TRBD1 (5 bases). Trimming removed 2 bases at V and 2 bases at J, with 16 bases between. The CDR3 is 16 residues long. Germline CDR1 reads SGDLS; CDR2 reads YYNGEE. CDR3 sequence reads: CASSVGGVLTNTEAFF. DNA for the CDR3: TGTGCCAGCAGCGTGGGGGGGGTCCTCACAAACACTGAAGCTTTCTTT. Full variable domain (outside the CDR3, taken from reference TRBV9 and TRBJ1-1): DSGVTQTPKHLITATGQRVTLRCSPRSGDLSVYWYQQSLDQGLQFLIQYYNGEERAKGNILERFSAQQFPDLHSELNLSSLELGDSALYFCASSVGGVLTNTEAFFGQGTRLTVV.

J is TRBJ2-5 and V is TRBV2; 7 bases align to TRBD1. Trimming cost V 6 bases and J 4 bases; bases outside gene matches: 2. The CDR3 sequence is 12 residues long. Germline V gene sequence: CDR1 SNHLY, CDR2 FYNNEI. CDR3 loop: CASRAGGETQYF. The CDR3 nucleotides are TGTGCCAGCAGGGCAGGGGGAGAGACCCAGTACTTC. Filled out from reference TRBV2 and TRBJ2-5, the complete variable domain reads EPEVTQTPSHQVTQMGQEVILRCVPISNHLYFYWYRQILGQKVEFLVSFYNNEISEKSEIFDDQFSVERPDGSNFTLKIRSTKLEDSAMYFCASRAGGETQYFGPGTRLLVL.

The CDR3 reads CASSSMSSGNTIYF. The DNA for the CDR3 is TGTGCCAGCAGCTCAATGAGCTCTGGAAACACCATATATTTT. V is TRBV7-9 and J is TRBJ1-3; no definite D call. The CDR3 length is 14 residues. Trimming took 4 bases from V and 0 from J, leaving 7 bases between them. Germline V lookup: CDR1 SEHNR, CDR2 FQNEAQ (reference sequence).

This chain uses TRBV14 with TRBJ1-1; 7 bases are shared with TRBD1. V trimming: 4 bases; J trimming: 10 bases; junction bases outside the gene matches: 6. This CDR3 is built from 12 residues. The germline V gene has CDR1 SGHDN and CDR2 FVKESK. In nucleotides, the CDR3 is TGTGCCAGCAGCCTAGGGGGCGGCGGAGCTTTCTTT. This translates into CASSLGGGGAFF.

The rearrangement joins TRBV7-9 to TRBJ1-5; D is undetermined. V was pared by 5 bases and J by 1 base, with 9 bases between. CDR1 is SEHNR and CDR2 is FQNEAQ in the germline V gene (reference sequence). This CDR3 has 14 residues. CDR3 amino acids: CASSPTGSNQPQHF. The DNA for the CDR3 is TGTGCCAGCAGCCCTACGGGAAGCAATCAGCCCCAGCATTTT.

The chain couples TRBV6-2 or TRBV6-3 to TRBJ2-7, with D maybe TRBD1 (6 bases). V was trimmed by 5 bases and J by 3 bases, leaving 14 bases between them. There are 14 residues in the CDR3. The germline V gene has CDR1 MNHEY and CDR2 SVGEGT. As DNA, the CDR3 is TGTGCCAGCAGTCAACAGGGATCGGGCTACGAGCAGTACTTC. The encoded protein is CASSQQGSGYEQYF.

CDR3 nucleotides: TGTGCCAGTAGTATACCCCAACCAGGATCCTATGGCTACACCTTC. This gives the protein CASSIPQPGSYGYTF. This sequence joins TRBV19 and TRBJ1-2; D gene ambiguous. CDR3 size: 15 residues. V shed 2 bases and J shed 4 bases, with 14 bases lying between them. Germline-derived CDR1 and CDR2 are LNHDA and SQIVND (reference sequence).

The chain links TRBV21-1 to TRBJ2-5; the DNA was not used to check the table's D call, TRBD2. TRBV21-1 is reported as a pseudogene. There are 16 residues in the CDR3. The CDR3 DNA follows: TGTGCCAGCTCTGGGATGGGGGGGCCCTTAGAAGAGACCCAGTACTTC. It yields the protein CASSGMGGPLEETQYF.

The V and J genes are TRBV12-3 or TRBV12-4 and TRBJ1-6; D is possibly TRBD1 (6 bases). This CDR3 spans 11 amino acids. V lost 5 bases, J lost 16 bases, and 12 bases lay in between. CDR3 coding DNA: TGTGCCAGCAGTGCACCGGGACATCTCCACTTT. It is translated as CASSAPGHLHF.

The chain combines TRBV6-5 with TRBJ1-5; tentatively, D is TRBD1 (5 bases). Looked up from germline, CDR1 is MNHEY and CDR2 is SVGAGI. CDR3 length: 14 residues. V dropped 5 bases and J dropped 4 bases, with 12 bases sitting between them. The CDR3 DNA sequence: TGTGCCAGCAGTATGGGGCCAATTAATCAGCCCCAGCATTTT. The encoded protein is CASSMGPINQPQHF.

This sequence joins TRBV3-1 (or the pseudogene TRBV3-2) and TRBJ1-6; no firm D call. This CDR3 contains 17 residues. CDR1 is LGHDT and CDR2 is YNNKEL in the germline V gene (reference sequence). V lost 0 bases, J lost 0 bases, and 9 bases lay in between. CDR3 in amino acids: CASSQDAGSSYNSPLHF. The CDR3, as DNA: TGTGCCAGCAGCCAAGATGCCGGGAGCTCCTATAATTCACCCCTCCACTTT.

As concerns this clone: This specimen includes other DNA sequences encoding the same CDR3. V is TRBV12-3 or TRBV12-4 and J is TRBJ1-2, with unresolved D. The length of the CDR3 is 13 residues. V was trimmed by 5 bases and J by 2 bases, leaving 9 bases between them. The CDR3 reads CASSPRGNYGYTF. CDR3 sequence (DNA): TGTGCCAGCAGTCCACGCGGGAACTATGGCTACACCTTC.

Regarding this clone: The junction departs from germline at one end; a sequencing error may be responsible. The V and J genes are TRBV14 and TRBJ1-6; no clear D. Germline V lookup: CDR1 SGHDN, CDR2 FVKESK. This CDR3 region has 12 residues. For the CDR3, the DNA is TGTGCCAGCAGCCATTATAGTTCACCCCTCCACTTT. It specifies CASSHYSSPLHF. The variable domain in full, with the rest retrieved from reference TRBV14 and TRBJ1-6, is EAGVTQFPSHSVIEKGQTVTLRCDPISGHDNLYWYRRVMGKEIKFLLHFVKESKQDESGMPNNRFLAERTGGTYSTLKVQPAELEDSGVYFCASSHYSSPLHFGNGTRLTVT.

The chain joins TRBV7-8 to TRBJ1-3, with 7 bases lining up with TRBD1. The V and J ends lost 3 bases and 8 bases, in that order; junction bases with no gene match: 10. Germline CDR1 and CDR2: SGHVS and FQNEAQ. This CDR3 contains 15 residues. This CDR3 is CASSFEPGGEYTIYF. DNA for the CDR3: TGTGCCAGCAGCTTTGAGCCAGGGGGAGAATACACCATATATTTT.

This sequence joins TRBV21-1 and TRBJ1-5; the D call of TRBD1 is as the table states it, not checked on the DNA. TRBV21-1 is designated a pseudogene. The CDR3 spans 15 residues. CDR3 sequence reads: CASSEAGTGTQPQHF. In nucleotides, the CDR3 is TGTGCCAGCAGCGAAGCCGGGACAGGGACTCAGCCCCAGCATTTT.

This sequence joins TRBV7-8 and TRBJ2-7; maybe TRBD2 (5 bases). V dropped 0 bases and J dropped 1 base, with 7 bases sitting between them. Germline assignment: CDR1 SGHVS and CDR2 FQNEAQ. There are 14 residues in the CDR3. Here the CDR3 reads CASSLADYSYEQYF. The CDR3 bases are TGTGCCAGCAGCTTAGCCGACTATTCCTACGAGCAGTACTTC.

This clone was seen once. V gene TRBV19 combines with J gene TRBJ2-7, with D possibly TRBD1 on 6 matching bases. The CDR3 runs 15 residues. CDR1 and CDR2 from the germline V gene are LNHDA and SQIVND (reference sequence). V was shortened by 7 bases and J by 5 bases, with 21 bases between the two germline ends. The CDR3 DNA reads TGTGCCAGTAATCAAGGGGGTAGGGACCTGGACGAGCAGTACTTC. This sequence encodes CASNQGGRDLDEQYF.

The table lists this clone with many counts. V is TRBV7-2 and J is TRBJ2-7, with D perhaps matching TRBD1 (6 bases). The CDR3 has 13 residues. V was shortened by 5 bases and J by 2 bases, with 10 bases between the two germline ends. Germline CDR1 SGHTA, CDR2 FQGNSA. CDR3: CASSVQGTYEQYF. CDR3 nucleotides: TGTGCCAGCAGCGTTCAGGGGACCTACGAGCAGTACTTC.

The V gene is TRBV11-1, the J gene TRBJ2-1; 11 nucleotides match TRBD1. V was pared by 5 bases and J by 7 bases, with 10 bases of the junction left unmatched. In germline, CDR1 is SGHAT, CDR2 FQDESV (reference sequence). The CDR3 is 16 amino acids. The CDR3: CASSRGQGAIVNEQFF. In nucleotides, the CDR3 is TGTGCCAGCAGCCGAGGACAGGGGGCGATTGTGAATGAGCAGTTCTTC.

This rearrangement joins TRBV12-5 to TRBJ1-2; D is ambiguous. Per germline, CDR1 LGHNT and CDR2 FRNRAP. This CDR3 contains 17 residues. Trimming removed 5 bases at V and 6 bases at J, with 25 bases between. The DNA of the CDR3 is TGTGCTAGTGGTCCCTCACAGAGACGTTCTATCGGCGATGGCTACACCTTC. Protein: CASGPSQRRSIGDGYTF. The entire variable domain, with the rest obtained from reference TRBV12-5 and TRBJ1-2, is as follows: DARVTQTPRHKVTEMGQEVTMRCQPILGHNTVFWYRQTMMQGLELLAYFRNRAPLDDSGMPKDRFSAEMPDATLATLKIQPSEPRDSAVYFCASGPSQRRSIGDGYTFGSGTRLTVV.

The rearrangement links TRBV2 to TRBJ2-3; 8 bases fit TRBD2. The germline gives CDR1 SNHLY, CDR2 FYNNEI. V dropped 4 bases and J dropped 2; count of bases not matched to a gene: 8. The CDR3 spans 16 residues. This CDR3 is CASSAGGARFTDTQYF. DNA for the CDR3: TGTGCCAGCAGTGCCGGGGGGGCCCGGTTCACAGATACGCAGTATTTT.

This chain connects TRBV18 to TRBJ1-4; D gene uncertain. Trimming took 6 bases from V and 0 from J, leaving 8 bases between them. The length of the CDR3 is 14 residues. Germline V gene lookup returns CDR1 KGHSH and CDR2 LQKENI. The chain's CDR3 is CASSSGATNEKLFF. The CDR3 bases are TGTGCCAGCTCGTCGGGTGCAACTAATGAAAAACTGTTTTTT. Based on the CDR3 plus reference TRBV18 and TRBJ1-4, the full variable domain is NAGVMQNPRHLVRRRGQEARLRCSPMKGHSHVYWYRQLPEEGLKFMVYLQKENIIDESGMPKERFSAEFPKEGPSILRIQQVVRGDSAAYFCASSSGATNEKLFFGSGTQLSVL.

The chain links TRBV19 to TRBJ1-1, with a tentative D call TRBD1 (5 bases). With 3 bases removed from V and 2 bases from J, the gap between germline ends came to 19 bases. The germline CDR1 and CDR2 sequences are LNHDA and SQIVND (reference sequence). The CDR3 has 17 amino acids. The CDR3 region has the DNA TGTGCCAGTAGTATCCGGGGGAGGAGAGGGTCAAACACTGAAGCTTTCTTT. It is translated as CASSIRGRRGSNTEAFF.

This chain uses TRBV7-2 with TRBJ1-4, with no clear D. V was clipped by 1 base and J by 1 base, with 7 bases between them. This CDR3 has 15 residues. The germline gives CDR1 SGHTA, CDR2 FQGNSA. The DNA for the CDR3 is TGTGCCAGCAGCTTAGACCTAGGAACTAATGAAAAACTGTTTTTT. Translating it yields CASSLDLGTNEKLFF.

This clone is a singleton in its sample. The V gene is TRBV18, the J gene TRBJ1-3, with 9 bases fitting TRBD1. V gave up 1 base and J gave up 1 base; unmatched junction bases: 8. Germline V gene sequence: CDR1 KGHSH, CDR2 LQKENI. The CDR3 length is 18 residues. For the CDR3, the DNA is TGTGCCAGCTCACCACGGACAGGGGATCTTTTGTCTGGAAACACCATATATTTT. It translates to CASSPRTGDLLSGNTIYF.

The CDR3 coding sequence is TGTGCCTGCGGGCGGATTTTTGGCTACACCTTC. Amino acid sequence: CACGRIFGYTF. The chain uses TRBV5-8 and TRBJ1-2; D unresolved. V dropped 10 bases and J dropped 7 bases, with 14 bases sitting between them. Germline CDR1 is SGHTS and CDR2 is YDEGEE. This CDR3 contains 11 residues.

CDR3 DNA sequence: TGTGCCAGCAGTGAGCCGGGACAAGCTTACGAGCAGTACTTC. This translates into CASSEPGQAYEQYF. This chain uses TRBV6-6 with TRBJ2-7; perhaps TRBD1 as D (6 bases). The germline gives CDR1 MNHNY, CDR2 SVGAGI (reference sequence). The length of the CDR3 is 14 residues. V lost 5 bases and J lost 4, with 15 bases in between.